A selection of T cell receptor beta chains follows, all from one sample in a study of regulatory dendritic cells for organ transplantation. Libraries were prepared by immunoSEQ multiplex PCR; TCRdb keeps only in-frame clonotypes and omits some of them. The data show fewer than 20,000 clones, roughly 80% seen once. No antigen has been identified for these receptors. The sequenced sample was memory CD4+ T cells from blood cultured with regulatory dendritic cells. These receptor sequences come from a human donor in good health. CDR3s include the opening cysteine and the closing phenylalanine or tryptophan. Fields, in order: CDR3 DNA, CDR3 protein, clone size, V gene, D gene, J gene. D genes are given only for firm matches. For some rows the clone size is stated as once, few or many, or as a class when expanded; others skip it.

cdr3_nt: TGTGCCAGCAGCCAAGATAGGGAGGCGGGGGGGAGCACAGATACGCAGTATTTT
cdr3_aa: CASSQDREAGGSTDTQYF
clone_size: NA
v_call: TRBV4-2
d_call: TRBD2
j_call: TRBJ2-3

cdr3_nt: TGTGCCAGCAGGCGGAACGGGGGAGGATACAATGAGCAGTTCTTC
cdr3_aa: CASRRNGGGYNEQFF
clone_size: NA
v_call: TRBV6-5
d_call: NA
j_call: TRBJ2-1

cdr3_nt: TGTGCCTGGAGTCATATAGGACAGGGTGGCTACACCTTC
cdr3_aa: CAWSHIGQGGYTF
clone_size: NA
v_call: TRBV30
d_call: TRBD1
j_call: TRBJ1-2

cdr3_nt: TGTGCCAGCAGGCCAGGGGCTGGTAATTCACCCCTCCACTTT
cdr3_aa: CASRPGAGNSPLHF
clone_size: NA
v_call: TRBV27
d_call: NA
j_call: TRBJ1-6

cdr3_nt: TGCGCCAGCACCCCGCGGACTAGCGGGAGCGCAGATACGCAGTATTTT
cdr3_aa: CASTPRTSGSADTQYF
clone_size: NA
v_call: TRBV5-1
d_call: TRBD2
j_call: TRBJ2-3

cdr3_nt: TGCAGTGCTTTAAGCACAGATACGCAGTATTTT
cdr3_aa: CSALSTDTQYF
clone_size: NA
v_call: TRBV20-1
d_call: NA
j_call: TRBJ2-3

cdr3_nt: TGTGCCAGCAGCGTAACTAGCGGGAGTCGCGAGCAGTTCTTC
cdr3_aa: CASSVTSGSREQFF
clone_size: NA
v_call: TRBV7-3
d_call: TRBD2
j_call: TRBJ2-1

cdr3_nt: TGTGCCAGCAGCTTAGGCTTGTCAGGGGACTACAATGAGCAGTTCTTC
cdr3_aa: CASSLGLSGDYNEQFF
clone_size: once
v_call: TRBV7-2
d_call: NA
j_call: TRBJ2-1

cdr3_nt: TGTGCCAGCAGCCCGAGAAGCCTCGAGCAGTACTTC
cdr3_aa: CASSPRSLEQYF
clone_size: NA
v_call: TRBV2
d_call: NA
j_call: TRBJ2-7

cdr3_nt: TGTGCCATCAGTGCCGGACAGGGGGGCTACGAGCAGTACTTC
cdr3_aa: CAISAGQGGYEQYF
clone_size: NA
v_call: TRBV10-3
d_call: TRBD1
j_call: TRBJ2-7

cdr3_nt: TGTGCCAGCAGCCCAACACGACAGGGGGCGCGTGAAAAACTGTTTTTT
cdr3_aa: CASSPTRQGAREKLFF
clone_size: NA
v_call: TRBV7-8
d_call: TRBD1
j_call: TRBJ1-4

cdr3_nt: TGTGCCAGCACCGTCGGGGGGAGCTCCTACAATGAGCAGTTCTTC
cdr3_aa: CASTVGGSSYNEQFF
clone_size: few
v_call: TRBV2
d_call: TRBD2
j_call: TRBJ2-1

cdr3_nt: TGTGCCAGCTCACCACGCCCGACTAGCGGGGGTTCCTACGAGCAGTACTTC
cdr3_aa: CASSPRPTSGGSYEQYF
clone_size: NA
v_call: TRBV18
d_call: TRBD2
j_call: TRBJ2-7

cdr3_nt: TGTGCCAGTGGGGACAGGGGAAACGAAAAACTGTTTTTT
cdr3_aa: CASGDRGNEKLFF
clone_size: NA
v_call: TRBV5-4
d_call: TRBD1
j_call: TRBJ1-4

cdr3_nt: TGTGCCAGCAGCAAAGTGGGGGCCCCATTCCCAGGGGGCGAGGAGACCCAGTACTTC
cdr3_aa: CASSKVGAPFPGGEETQYF
clone_size: NA
v_call: TRBV21-1
d_call: NA
j_call: TRBJ2-5

cdr3_nt: TGTGCCAGCAGCCCACCCGGCAGGGGGCGCTTAGGGGAGCTGTTTTTT
cdr3_aa: CASSPPGRGRLGELFF
clone_size: NA
v_call: TRBV7-2
d_call: TRBD1
j_call: TRBJ2-2

cdr3_nt: TGTGCCAGCAGCCCTAAAGCGGGGGGACCGAATGAGCAGTTCTTC
cdr3_aa: CASSPKAGGPNEQFF
clone_size: NA
v_call: TRBV7-6
d_call: TRBD2
j_call: TRBJ2-1

cdr3_nt: TGCGCCAGCAGTCAACCCGGGAGGAAGAGTGAAGCTTTCTTT
cdr3_aa: CASSQPGRKSEAFF
clone_size: few
v_call: TRBV23-1
d_call: NA
j_call: TRBJ1-1